Listed here are 9 T cell receptor beta chains from one sample, sequenced in a study of cytomegalovirus exposure and HLA in healthy donors. A multiplex PCR was run with 60 Vbeta primers and 13 Jbeta primers. The assay was immunoSEQ multiplex PCR, and TCRdb's table has in-frame clones only and misses some. The table lists roughly 220,000 clones, 60% to 80% of them singletons. Sequenced: PBMCs. These receptors were taken from a woman in her 30s in good health and CMV-seronegative.

The rearrangement joins TRBV27 to TRBJ2-7; 10 nucleotides agree with TRBD2. The germline V gene has CDR1 MNHEY and CDR2 SMNVEV (reference sequence). V was clipped by 5 bases and J by 4 bases; unmatched bases: 5. This CDR3 has 14 residues. The CDR3 here is CASSPTGLAYEQYF. The DNA for the CDR3 is TGTGCCAGCAGTCCTACGGGACTAGCGTACGAGCAGTACTTC.

The V gene is TRBV5-1, the J gene TRBJ1-5, with D perhaps matching TRBD1 (5 bases). V lost 5 bases, J lost 4 bases, and 16 bases lay in between. Per germline, CDR1 SGHRS and CDR2 YFSETQ. There are 15 residues in the CDR3. CDR3 sequence (DNA): TGCGCCAGCAGTCTCCAGGGTACTGGGAATCAGCCCCAGCATTTT. As protein: CASSLQGTGNQPQHF.

This chain links TRBV13 with TRBJ2-1; TRBD2 matches at 8 bases. After removal of 5 bases from V and 6 bases from J, the junction contained 6 bases not matched to a gene. Germline-derived CDR1 and CDR2 are PRHDT and FYEKMQ (reference sequence). CDR3 length equals 14 residues. The CDR3 DNA reads as TGTGCCAGCAGCCCGGGACTAGGAGGCAATGAGCAGTTCTTC. Its translation is CASSPGLGGNEQFF.

The chain uses TRBV30 and TRBJ2-7, with 10 bases identical to TRBD2. This CDR3 has 15 amino acids. Germline V gives CDR1 GTSNPN, CDR2 SVGIG (reference sequence). J gave up 3 bases and V 0 bases, and 5 bases lay outside the gene matches. CDR3 protein: CAWSVGLAGDYEQYF. Written as DNA, the CDR3 is TGTGCCTGGAGTGTGGGGCTAGCGGGGGACTACGAGCAGTACTTC.

The chain joins TRBV13 to TRBJ2-1; D is unresolved. Per the germline V gene, CDR1 is PRHDT and CDR2 is FYEKMQ (reference sequence). The CDR3 totals 17 residues. Trimming left V 1 base short and J 4 bases short, with 17 bases between. DNA of the CDR3: TGTGCCAGCAGCTTAGAATCTGCCCGGAGAGGATACAATGAGCAGTTCTTC. Translated: CASSLESARRGYNEQFF.

This clone was counted a few times. The chain employs TRBV6-1 and TRBJ1-2; 8 bases map to TRBD1. After removal of 6 bases from V and 7 bases from J, the junction contained 7 bases not matched to a gene. CDR3 length: 13 residues. Germline loops: CDR1 MNHNS, CDR2 SASEGT. The CDR3 sequence: CASSRQGMVGYTF. In nucleotides, the CDR3 is TGTGCCAGCAGCCGACAGGGGATGGTTGGCTACACCTTC.

V is TRBV19 and J is TRBJ1-1; D is unclear. With 1 base removed from V and 4 bases from J, the gap between germline ends came to 10 bases. This CDR3 region has 14 residues. Germline-derived CDR1 and CDR2 are LNHDA and SQIVND (reference sequence). The CDR3 coding sequence is TGTGCCAGTAGTATAGGGAACGCAGGCACTGAAGCTTTCTTT. Residues: CASSIGNAGTEAFF.

The sample holds a few counts of this clone. V and J are TRBV5-1 and TRBJ2-5; D might be TRBD1 (5 bases). The germline V and J ends were trimmed by 4 bases and 3 bases, with 10 bases remaining between them. Germline V lookup: CDR1 SGHRS, CDR2 YFSETQ. The CDR3 is 13 residues long. CDR3 amino acids: CASSPRAEETQYF. The CDR3 nucleotides are TGCGCCAGCAGCCCCAGGGCGGAAGAGACCCAGTACTTC.

As DNA, the CDR3 is TGTGCCAGCAGCTTAGGCGGGACTAGCGGGGGGGCAGCGCGGGAGACCCAGTACTTC. It codes for CASSLGGTSGGAARETQYF. V and J are TRBV11-2 and TRBJ2-5; 16 nucleotides agree with TRBD2. J gave up 5 bases and V 1 base, and 10 bases lay outside the gene matches. The germline V gene encodes CDR1 SGHAT and CDR2 FQNNGV. This CDR3 has 19 residues.